A selection of T cell receptor beta chains follows, all from one sample in a study of beta chain features in type 1 diabetes. The protocol was immunoSEQ multiplex PCR, while the TCRdb copy is restricted to in-frame clones and leaves out a portion. This table holds under 150,000 clones, less than 8.5% found once. Material for sequencing was central memory CD4+ T cells from blood. The receptors derive from a woman aged 25 to 39 in good health. The CDR3 runs from the conserved cysteine through the conserved F or W. A D gene is named only where the DNA matches it firmly. Only some rows state a clone size, as once, few, many or a class for expanded clones.

TRBJ2-1 | TRBV29-1 | TRBD2 | few | CSVAGASGTPNLNEQFF | TGCAGCGTTGCCGGGGCTAGCGGGACCCCTAACCTCAATGAGCAGTTCTTC
TRBJ1-2 | TRBV4-2 | TRBD1 | NA | CASSHAPPGQGYGYTF | TGTGCCAGCAGCCATGCACCCCCCGGACAGGGCTATGGCTACACCTTC
TRBJ1-2 | TRBV30 | NA | few | CAWSVSTYYGYTF | TGTGCCTGGAGTGTATCTACTTACTATGGCTACACCTTC
TRBJ2-2 | TRBV7-2 | TRBD2 | NA | CASSPGLAVLTGELFF | TGTGCCAGCAGCCCGGGACTAGCGGTACTCACCGGGGAGCTGTTTTTT
TRBJ2-1 | TRBV2 | TRBD2 | NA | CASSQTSGSRFF | TGTGCCAGCAGTCAGACTAGCGGGAGTAGGTTCTTC
TRBJ2-1 | TRBV28 | TRBD2 | NA | CASSTGLADNEQFF | TGTGCCAGCAGCACGGGACTAGCGGACAATGAGCAGTTCTTC
TRBJ2-7 | TRBV30 | NA | NA | CAWRGQSVGGEQYF | TGTGCCTGGAGGGGACAAAGTGTAGGGGGCGAGCAGTACTTC
TRBJ2-7 | TRBV7-3 | TRBD1 | many | CASSVSGQGYEQYF | TGTGCCAGCAGTGTATCGGGACAGGGCTACGAGCAGTACTTC
TRBJ2-3 | TRBV6-1 | NA | few | CASSEDRVSDTQYF | TGTGCCAGCAGTGAAGACAGGGTATCAGATACGCAGTATTTT
TRBJ2-3 | TRBV7-8 | NA | NA | CASCKLSTDTQYF | TGTGCCTCCTGCAAGCTCAGCACAGATACGCAGTATTTT
TRBJ2-5 | TRBV7-2 | NA | NA | CASCVSSYQETQYF | TGTGCCAGCTGTGTCTCTTCGTACCAAGAGACCCAGTACTTC
TRBJ2-2 | TRBV5-1 | NA | few | CASSAGGPNTGELFF | TGCGCCAGCAGCGCTGGAGGGCCAAACACCGGGGAGCTGTTTTTT
TRBJ2-7 | TRBV4-3 | TRBD2 | few | CASSQELAGGAHEQYF | TGCGCCAGCAGCCAAGAACTAGCGGGAGGTGCCCACGAGCAGTACTTC
TRBJ2-7 | TRBV11-2 | NA | few | CASSLDAQVYEQYF | TGTGCCAGCAGCTTAGACGCACAGGTCTACGAGCAGTACTTC
TRBJ2-4 | TRBV14 | NA | NA | CASSQDLGGLAKNIQYF | TGTGCCAGCAGCCAAGATCTAGGAGGGTTAGCCAAAAACATTCAGTACTTC
TRBJ1-2 | TRBV28 | NA | NA | CASSLADGYTF | TGTGCCAGTAGCTTGGCAGATGGCTACACCTTC
TRBJ1-4 | TRBV9 | TRBD1 | few | CASSLTGPNEKLFF | TGTGCCAGCAGCCTGACAGGGCCTAATGAAAAACTGTTTTTT
TRBJ2-5 | TRBV9 | NA | few | CASSVEYGLETQYF | TGTGCCAGCAGCGTAGAGTATGGACTCGAGACCCAGTACTTC
TRBJ1-1 | TRBV6-1 | NA | few | CASSEYRFGTEAFF | TGTGCCAGCAGTGAATATCGGTTCGGCACTGAAGCTTTCTTT
TRBJ2-5 | TRBV7-7 | TRBD1 | NA | CASSQDRGIETQYF | TGTGCTAGCAGCCAGGACAGGGGGATAGAGACCCAGTACTTC
TRBJ2-3 | TRBV11-3 | NA | few | CASSYGHPGDTQYF | TGTGCCAGCAGTTATGGACACCCCGGAGATACGCAGTATTTT
TRBJ2-7 | TRBV5-4 | TRBD1 | NA | CASGVQGSVQYF | TGTGCCAGCGGAGTACAGGGGTCCGTGCAGTACTTC
TRBJ2-3 | TRBV30 | NA | many | CAWSGVSTDTQYF | TGTGCCTGGAGCGGGGTTAGCACAGATACGCAGTATTTT
TRBJ1-5 | TRBV5-1 | TRBD1 | NA | CASSLGEGAGQPQHF | TGCGCCAGCAGCTTGGGTGAGGGGGCTGGGCAGCCCCAGCATTTT
TRBJ1-2 | TRBV5-1 | NA | NA | CASRKGQDMLGNYGYTF | TGCGCCAGCAGAAAGGGGCAGGATATGCTGGGGAACTATGGCTACACCTTC
TRBJ2-1 | TRBV27 | TRBD2 | NA | CASSSLRLAGGPRNEQFF | TGTGCCAGCAGTTCTCTACGACTAGCGGGAGGGCCTCGAAATGAGCAGTTCTTC
TRBJ2-5 | TRBV10-1 | TRBD2 | few | CASSESMEREGPETQYF | TGCGCCAGCAGTGAGTCGATGGAGCGGGAGGGCCCAGAGACCCAGTACTTC
TRBJ2-5 | TRBV28 | NA | NA | CASSFGYRDQETQYF | TGTGCCAGCAGTTTCGGATACAGGGACCAAGAGACCCAGTACTTC
TRBJ1-1 | TRBV30 | TRBD1 | few | CALMGQGARRTEAFF | TGTGCCCTGATGGGACAGGGGGCGCGTAGGACTGAAGCTTTCTTT
TRBJ1-5 | TRBV19 | NA | few | CASTLSGERGQPQHF | TGTGCCAGTACCCTTTCAGGGGAGAGGGGTCAGCCCCAGCATTTT
TRBJ1-5 | TRBV7-9 | NA | NA | CASAGSNQPQHF | TGTGCCAGCGCAGGTAGCAATCAGCCCCAGCATTTT
TRBJ2-5 | TRBV7-9 | TRBD2 | NA | CASSLVAGAGETQYF | TGTGCCAGCAGCTTAGTAGCGGGAGCCGGAGAGACCCAGTACTTC
TRBJ2-1 | TRBV5-4 | TRBD2 | few | CASSLEGGRGFRNEQFF | TGTGCCAGCAGCTTGGAGGGCGGGAGGGGATTTAGGAATGAGCAGTTCTTC
TRBJ2-5 | TRBV2 | TRBD2 | NA | CASAPPGGGQETQYF | TGTGCCAGCGCGCCCCCGGGGGGGGGACAAGAGACCCAGTACTTC
TRBJ2-5 | TRBV18 | TRBD1 | NA | CASSPTGLRETQYF | TGTGCCAGCTCACCGACAGGGCTGCGAGAGACCCAGTACTTC
TRBJ2-5 | TRBV7-2 | NA | few | CASSAGQNQETQYF | TGTGCCAGCAGCGCCGGACAGAACCAAGAGACCCAGTACTTC
TRBJ2-7 | TRBV7-6 | TRBD2 | few | CASSLVGTGLARGGSYEQYF | TGTGCCAGCAGCTTAGTGGGAACGGGACTAGCCCGAGGGGGGTCCTACGAGCAGTACTTC
TRBJ2-1 | TRBV6-1 | TRBD2 | few | CASSGARGGRGYNEQFF | TGTGCCAGCAGTGGGGCCAGGGGCGGGAGGGGCTACAATGAGCAGTTCTTC
TRBJ1-4 | TRBV18 | NA | NA | CASSLTFATNEKLFF | TGTGCCAGCTCACTCACATTCGCAACTAATGAAAAACTGTTTTTT
TRBJ2-5 | TRBV21-1 | NA | NA | CASSKLASGRAKTQYF | TGTGCCAGCAGCAAACTGGCTAGCGGGAGGGCGAAGACCCAGTACTTC
TRBJ2-2 | TRBV19 | NA | NA | CASSPQVRTNTGELFF | TGTGCCAGTAGCCCGCAGGTACGAACGAACACCGGGGAGCTGTTTTTT
TRBJ1-5 | TRBV9 | NA | many | CASSAHDRQPQHF | TGTGCCAGCAGCGCCCATGACAGGCAGCCCCAGCATTTT
TRBJ2-7 | TRBV30 | NA | few | CAWMEGYEQYF | TGTGCCTGGATGGAGGGTTACGAGCAGTACTTC
TRBJ2-7 | TRBV11-2 | TRBD1 | NA | CASTQDRGSYEQYF | TGTGCCAGCACTCAGGACAGGGGATCCTACGAGCAGTACTTC
TRBJ2-5 | TRBV5-1 | NA | NA | CASSLGTLQETQYF | TGCGCCAGCAGCTTGGGGACTTTACAAGAGACCCAGTACTTC
TRBJ2-2 | TRBV14 | NA | many | CGSAFTGELFF | TGTGGGAGCGCATTCACCGGGGAGCTGTTTTTT
TRBJ1-4 | TRBV18 | TRBD1 | NA | CASSPRRDRANEKLFF | TGTGCCAGCTCACCACGCCGGGACAGGGCTAATGAAAAACTGTTTTTT
TRBJ2-5 | TRBV19 | NA | NA | CASKYGGSETQYF | TGTGCCAGTAAGTACGGGGGTTCTGAGACCCAGTACTTC
TRBJ2-3 | TRBV7-3 | TRBD2 | few | CASSLTPSGSADTQYF | TGTGCCAGCAGCTTAACTCCTAGCGGGAGTGCAGATACGCAGTATTTT
TRBJ2-5 | TRBV7-2 | TRBD2 | many | CASSLGLAVETQYF | TGTGCCAGCAGCTTAGGACTAGCGGTTGAGACCCAGTACTTC
TRBJ2-2 | TRBV5-1 | TRBD1 | few | CASSLAVQTGDREFF | TGCGCCAGCAGCTTGGCCGTCCAAACCGGGGACAGGGAATTCTTT
TRBJ2-5 | TRBV5-1 | TRBD2 | few | CASSPGLAGGETQYF | TGCGCCAGCAGCCCTGGACTAGCGGGGGGAGAGACCCAGTACTTC